The sample holds one count of the clone carrying this T cell receptor beta chain. The repertoire was sequenced with immunoSEQ multiplex PCR; TCRdb's copy has only in-frame clones and lacks some. The sample shows around 140,000 clones, 80% to 95% of them seen only once. The CDR3 runs 13 residues. Germline V gene lookup returns CDR1 MDHEN and CDR2 SYDVKM. The V and J ends lost 6 bases and 4 bases respectively, with 9 bases between them. This entry comes from a study of control samples from healthy donors and cancer patients. Sequenced material: blood. This chain joins TRBV28 and TRBJ2-2; D gene unclear. The sequence was collected from a man younger than 45 in good health. CDR3 protein: CASRTPATGELFF. The CDR3 DNA sequence: TGTGCCAGCAGAACACCGGCCACCGGGGAGCTGTTTTTT.